These 19 T cell receptor beta chains were all obtained from the same sample, sequenced in a study of early T cells in non-severe SARS-CoV-2 infection. TCRdb redid the calling of the 5' RACE reads with MiXCR, one entry per CDR3 protein. The sample lists tens of thousands of distinct CDR3 sequences; less than 15% were seen once. The sample in question was whole blood, obtained at baseline. The receptors derive from an adult who was a healthcare worker with PCR-confirmed SARS-CoV-2 infection or an uninfected control (not recorded which).

This clonotype came up a few times. CDR3 DNA sequence: TGCGCCAGTCAAGGGACAGATGATAATGAGCAGTTCTTC. Amino acids: CASQGTDDNEQFF. The rearrangement links TRBV10-1 to TRBJ2-1; 7 bases map to TRBD1. The V segment lost 9 bases and the J segment 7 bases; nucleotides outside the gene matches: 9. The germline V gene encodes CDR1 WNHNN and CDR2 SYGVQD (reference sequence). This CDR3 is 13 amino acids long.

This clonotype was picked up many times. The rearrangement uses TRBV20-1 and TRBJ2-1; 8 positions agree with TRBD2. From germline, CDR1 is DFQATT and CDR2 SNEGSKA (reference sequence). The CDR3 extends over 14 amino acids. Unmatched junction bases numbered 8, after V lost 6 bases and J lost 4 bases. The CDR3 is CSANPGGPYNEQFF. CDR3 sequence (DNA): TGCAGTGCAAACCCGGGAGGGCCGTACAATGAGCAGTTCTTC.

V is TRBV5-1 and J is TRBJ2-2; TRBD1 is a possible D gene (5 bases). The CDR3 has 16 amino acids. Germline V gene sequence: CDR1 SGHRS, CDR2 YFSETQ. Trimming removed 1 base from V and 1 base from J, with 11 bases in between. The CDR3 sequence is CASSLRGTKNTGELFF. The CDR3, as DNA: TGCGCCAGCAGCTTGAGGGGAACCAAGAACACCGGGGAGCTGTTTTTT.

V and J are TRBV3-1 and TRBJ1-1; 7 nucleotides agree with TRBD1. CDR3 length equals 15 residues. The V segment lost 3 bases and the J segment 3 bases; nucleotides outside the gene matches: 7. Looked up from germline, CDR1 is LGHDT and CDR2 is YNNKEL (reference sequence). CDR3 in amino acids: CASSHSDRTDTEAFF. CDR3 nucleotides: TGTGCCAGCAGCCACTCGGACAGGACGGACACTGAAGCTTTCTTT.

V usage is TRBV7-6 and J usage is TRBJ2-2; D is ambiguous. V was pared by 5 bases and J by 1 base, with 11 bases between. CDR3 length: 15 amino acids. CDR1 and CDR2 from the germline V gene are SGHVS and FNYEAQ. The CDR3 region has the DNA TGTGCCAGCAGCACTCAGACGGAGAACACCGGGGAGCTGTTTTTT. This encodes CASSTQTENTGELFF. The entire variable domain, with the rest obtained from reference TRBV7-6 and TRBJ2-2, is as follows: GAGVSQSPRYKVTKRGQDVALRCDPISGHVSLYWYRQALGQGPEFLTYFNYEAQQDKSGLPNDRFSAERPEGSISTLTIQRTEQRDSAMYRCASSTQTENTGELFFGEGSRLTVL.

The DNA of the CDR3 is TGTGCCAGTAGTAAGGTAGCTTGGGACTCTGGGGCCAACGTCCTGACTTTC. It encodes CASSKVAWDSGANVLTF. The rearrangement uses TRBV19 and TRBJ2-6; D remains unclear. This CDR3 is 17 amino acids long. V was shortened by 4 bases and J by 0 bases, with 13 bases between the two germline ends. Germline lookup yields CDR1 LNHDA and CDR2 SQIVND (reference sequence).

DNA for the CDR3: TGTGCCAGCAGCTTAGTGACAGGGGGCTCCTACAATGAGCAGTTCTTC. Translated, it gives CASSLVTGGSYNEQFF. V usage is TRBV11-2 and J usage is TRBJ2-1; 9 bases line up with TRBD1. Per the germline V gene, CDR1 is SGHAT and CDR2 is FQNNGV. There are 16 residues in the CDR3. Trimming cost V 1 base and J 0 bases; bases outside gene matches: 1. The full variable domain, completed using reference TRBV11-2 and TRBJ2-1, is EAGVAQSPRYKIIEKRQSVAFWCNPISGHATLYWYQQILGQGPKLLIQFQNNGVVDDSQLPKDRFSAERLKGVDSTLKIQPAKLEDSAVYLCASSLVTGGSYNEQFFGPGTRLTVL.

DNA for the CDR3: TGCAGTGCTAACGGACAGGCTAGCTCCTACGAGCAGTACTTC. Translation gives CSANGQASSYEQYF. The rearrangement uses TRBV20-1 and TRBJ2-7; 7 positions agree with TRBD1. The CDR3 consists of 14 residues. CDR1 is DFQATT, CDR2 SNEGSKA, per germline (reference sequence). V shed 4 bases, J shed 0 bases, and the junction held 6 bases outside the gene matches.

The chain combines TRBV12-3 or TRBV12-4 with TRBJ2-6; TRBD1 aligns across 11 bases. V shed 6 bases and J 2 bases; nucleotides not matched to a gene: 6. The CDR3 has 17 amino acids. The CDR3: CASRIGQGAPGANVLTF. The CDR3 nucleotides are TGTGCCAGCAGGATTGGACAGGGGGCGCCTGGGGCCAACGTCCTGACTTTC.

The CDR3 spells CASSTRFQETQYF. Written as DNA, the CDR3 is TGTGCCAGCAGTACTAGATTTCAGGAGACCCAGTACTTC. The chain combines TRBV28 with TRBJ2-5; possible D gene TRBD2, 5 bases. CDR3 length: 13 amino acids. The germline CDR1 and CDR2 sequences are MDHEN and SYDVKM. V lost 5 bases to trimming and J lost 5 bases, with 12 bases between them.

This clonotype was found a few times. The rearrangement uses TRBV20-1 and TRBJ2-7; D is undetermined. The germline gives CDR1 DFQATT, CDR2 SNEGSKA (reference sequence). V was pared by 5 bases and J by 2 bases, with 13 bases between. This CDR3 comprises 13 residues. This chain's CDR3 is CSAADRTAYEQYF. CDR3 DNA sequence: TGCAGTGCTGCGGATAGAACGGCCTACGAGCAGTACTTC.

The genes are TRBV3-1 and TRBJ2-1, with D unresolved. Germline V gives CDR1 LGHDT, CDR2 YNNKEL (reference sequence). CDR3 length: 13 residues. V lost 5 bases to trimming and J lost 6 bases, with 11 bases between them. DNA for the CDR3: TGTGCCAGCAGCGACTCCTACATCAATGAGCAGTTCTTC. Translated, it gives CASSDSYINEQFF.

This chain joins TRBV7-2 and TRBJ2-2; D possibly corresponds to TRBD1 (6 bases). The CDR3 length is 15 residues. Germline assignment: CDR1 SGHTA and CDR2 FQGNSA. V lost 6 bases to trimming and J lost 4 bases, with 15 bases between them. CDR3 sequence (DNA): TGTGCCAGCAGTCAACAGGGCAGGCCCACCGGGGAGCTGTTTTTT. It codes for CASSQQGRPTGELFF.

CDR3: CASSPFGGGSGANVLTF. In DNA form, the CDR3 reads TGTGCCAGCTCACCCTTTGGCGGGGGTTCTGGGGCCAACGTCCTGACTTTC. The V and J genes are TRBV18 and TRBJ2-6, with 7 bases lining up with TRBD2. CDR1 and CDR2 from the germline V gene are KGHSH and LQKENI. The junction had 6 bases not matched to a gene; V was cut back by 3 bases and J by 1 base. This CDR3 contains 17 residues.

This chain links TRBV12-3 or TRBV12-4 with TRBJ1-5; TRBD1 matches at 7 bases. The CDR3 is 17 amino acids. Trimming at V came to 2 bases and at J to 0 bases, leaving 7 bases not matched to a gene. The CDR3 spells CASSLRRRGNSNQPQHF. As DNA, the CDR3 is TGTGCCAGCAGTTTAAGGCGCAGGGGGAATAGCAATCAGCCCCAGCATTTT.

The sample holds many counts of this clonotype. V usage is TRBV4-2 and J usage is TRBJ2-3; 8 nucleotides match TRBD2. Germline trimming cut 0 bases from V and 2 bases from J; bases unmatched to any gene: 7. This CDR3 contains 17 residues. Germline-derived CDR1 and CDR2 are LGHNA and YNFKEQ. The CDR3 sequence is CASSQDGVAGSTDTQYF. CDR3 nucleotides: TGTGCCAGCAGCCAAGATGGGGTAGCGGGATCCACAGATACGCAGTATTTT.

The rearrangement uses TRBV7-9 and TRBJ2-5, with D perhaps given as TRBD1 or TRBD2 (5 bases each). This CDR3 is built from 15 residues. V lost 8 bases to trimming and J lost 5 bases, with 21 bases between them. The germline V gene encodes CDR1 SEHNR and CDR2 FQNEAQ (reference sequence). Here the CDR3 DNA reads TGTGCCAGCGATTTAGGGACCAAGAGACGGGAGACCCAGTACTTC. Encoded protein: CASDLGTKRRETQYF.

The chain links TRBV7-9 to TRBJ1-4; 7 bases are shared with TRBD1. The CDR3 loop spans 15 amino acids. Trimming cost V 5 bases and J 0 bases; bases outside gene matches: 3. Germline-derived CDR1 and CDR2 are SEHNR and FQNEAQ (reference sequence). CDR3 in DNA: TGTGCCAGCAGCCCGCAGGGGGCAACTAATGAAAAACTGTTTTTT. Amino acid sequence: CASSPQGATNEKLFF. Together with reference TRBV7-9 and TRBJ1-4, the CDR3 gives the full variable domain: DTGVSQNPRHKITKRGQNVTFRCDPISEHNRLYWYRQTLGQGPEFLTYFQNEAQLEKSRLLSDRFSAERPKGSFSTLEIQRTEQGDSAMYLCASSPQGATNEKLFFGSGTQLSVL.

This clonotype was detected many times. This chain links TRBV9 with TRBJ2-1; perhaps TRBD2 as D (6 bases). The CDR3 is made up of 14 amino acids. Trimming stripped 3 bases from V and 4 bases from J, with 11 bases between. Germline CDR1 is SGDLS and CDR2 is YYNGEE. The CDR3 region is CASSEGGAYNEQFF. CDR3 coding DNA: TGTGCCAGCAGCGAGGGCGGGGCATACAATGAGCAGTTCTTC.